The rows below give T cell receptor beta chains drawn from one sample of a study of blood T cell repertoires in COVID-19. Produced via immunoSEQ multiplex PCR; TCRdb's table is partial and in-frame only. Of tens of thousands of clones listed, just over 85% are singletons. Material for sequencing was peripheral blood. The receptors stem from a human donor in a cohort sampled during active COVID-19. CDR3s include the opening cysteine and the closing phenylalanine or tryptophan. The D gene is left open where the match is weak. Part of the rows lack a size; the others show once, few, many or a class for expanded clones.

D gene	J gene	V gene	clone size	CDR3 DNA	CDR3 protein
TRBD2	TRBJ2-3	TRBV29-1	.	TGCAGCGTTTCGGGCGGGAGGGCCTGGGGGAGCACAGATACGCAGTATTTT	CSVSGGRAWGSTDTQYF
.	TRBJ1-5	TRBV27	.	TGTGCCAGCAGCCAGGGTCGCTATCAGCCCCAGCATTTT	CASSQGRYQPQHF
TRBD2	TRBJ2-5	TRBV11-2	.	TGTGCCAGCAGCTTAGTTACGGGAGGCGAGACCCAGTACTTC	CASSLVTGGETQYF
TRBD1	TRBJ2-1	TRBV6-6	.	TGTGCCAGCAGTTTTCGGGGACAGGGAATTTCTGAGCAGTTCTTC	CASSFRGQGISEQFF
TRBD1	TRBJ2-4	TRBV9	.	TGTGCCAGCAGCGTAGCTGAGGTTGGTGACAGGGGGGCCAAAAACATTCAGTACTTC	CASSVAEVGDRGAKNIQYF
TRBD2	TRBJ2-2	TRBV7-2	.	TGTGCCAGCAGCATTACTAGCGGGAACACCGGGGAGCTGTTTTTT	CASSITSGNTGELFF
.	TRBJ2-1	TRBV7-9	.	TGTGCCAGCAGCCCGCAGGCCGGAGGGTCTAGTGAGCAGTTCTTC	CASSPQAGGSSEQFF
TRBD2	TRBJ2-7	TRBV29-1	.	TGCAGCGCCGGTAGGACTAGCGGGATCTACGAGCAGTACTTC	CSAGRTSGIYEQYF
.	TRBJ2-5	TRBV14	.	TGTGCCAGCAGCCAGATGACAGGAACTCAAGAGACCCAGTACTTC	CASSQMTGTQETQYF
.	TRBJ2-6	TRBV3-1/TRBV3-2	.	TGTGCCAGCAGCCAAGGAGGACACGGCTCTGGGGCCAACGTCCTGACTTTC	CASSQGGHGSGANVLTF
TRBD1	TRBJ2-7	TRBV14	.	TGTGCCAGCAGCCAAGATCGACAGGGGATGAGGTTTGGGGACGAGCAGTACTTC	CASSQDRQGMRFGDEQYF
.	TRBJ1-4	TRBV18	.	TGTGCCAGCTCACCCGCGGGGCGTACTGGGGAAAAACTGTTTTTT	CASSPAGRTGEKLFF
TRBD1	TRBJ2-7	TRBV7-6	once	TGTGCCAGCAGCTTAGCTTCTGGACAGGGCTACGAGCAGTACTTC	CASSLASGQGYEQYF
.	TRBJ2-1	TRBV2	.	TGTGCCAGCAGTGTCTGGCATGAGCAGTTCTTC	CASSVWHEQFF
TRBD1	TRBJ1-5	TRBV28	.	TGTGCCAGCAGACCAACAGGGGTTCAGCCCCAGCATTTT	CASRPTGVQPQHF
TRBD2	TRBJ2-1	TRBV5-5	.	TGTGCCAGCAGCCTCGGACTAGCCCCCAATGAGCAGTTCTTC	CASSLGLAPNEQFF
TRBD2	TRBJ2-1	TRBV30	.	TGTGCCTGGAGTGATTGGGTCGGGAGGGGAAATGAGCAGTTCTTC	CAWSDWVGRGNEQFF
.	TRBJ2-5	TRBV7-6	.	TGTGCCAGCAGCTTATTTGCCGCGGGAACGCTAGAAGAGACCCAGTACTTC	CASSLFAAGTLEETQYF
TRBD2	TRBJ2-1	TRBV7-6	.	TGTGCCAGCAGCTTTGGGGCTAGCGGGGACAATGAGCAGTTCTTC	CASSFGASGDNEQFF
.	TRBJ1-5	TRBV3-1/TRBV3-2	once	TGTGCCAGCAGCCAGGCGCGGAATCAGCCCCAGCATTTT	CASSQARNQPQHF
.	TRBJ2-3	TRBV27	few	TGTGCCAGCAGTCCCAGGGTACCTAGCACAGATACGCAGTATTTT	CASSPRVPSTDTQYF
.	TRBJ2-7	TRBV10-2	once	TGCGCCAGCATCGGGGTGTATGGGGCCTACGAGCAGTACTTC	CASIGVYGAYEQYF
.	TRBJ2-1	TRBV10-3	.	TGTGCCATCGTCGGCTCGGGGGTCTACAATGAGCAGTTCTTC	CAIVGSGVYNEQFF
.	TRBJ2-7	TRBV15	.	TGTGCCACCAGCAGAGATGGGTCAGGGAAGACCGAGCAGTACTTC	CATSRDGSGKTEQYF
.	TRBJ2-2	TRBV7-7	.	TGTGCCAGCAGCCCAATGGACAGGAACACCGGGGAGCTGTTTTTT	CASSPMDRNTGELFF
.	TRBJ1-4	TRBV28	.	TGTGTCGCTGGGGGGGGAACTAATGAAAAACTGTTTTTT	CVAGGGTNEKLFF
.	TRBJ2-7	TRBV11-2	medium-sized	TGTGCCAGCAGCTTAGGGACCTTAATAGGACAGAACTACGAGCAGTACTTC	CASSLGTLIGQNYEQYF
.	TRBJ2-2	TRBV7-8	.	TGTGCCAGCAGCTTAAATCAGGGACTCGGGAGGGAGCTGTTTTTT	CASSLNQGLGRELFF
TRBD2	TRBJ2-5	TRBV3-1/TRBV3-2	once	TGTGCCAGCAGCCACCTGACTAGCCTCCTCCAAGAGACCCAGTACTTC	CASSHLTSLLQETQYF
TRBD1	TRBJ2-3	TRBV11-3	.	TGTGCCAGCAGCCCCGAGACCCCGGGACAGGGCACAGATACGCAGTATTTT	CASSPETPGQGTDTQYF
.	TRBJ2-5	TRBV7-3	.	TGTGCCAGCAGCTTAATTGCGGGGGCCGGGCAAGAGACCCAGTACTTC	CASSLIAGAGQETQYF